This T cell receptor beta chain appears in the sequencing data of a study of Graves' ophthalmopathy and Graves' hyperthyroidism. TCR beta CDR3 regions were amplified from RNA transcripts. RT-PCR in the first round used HTBI primers; a second-round multiplex PCR followed. Each CDR3 protein is one row after TCRdb ran MiXCR on the multiplex PCR reads. The sample lists about 550,000 distinct CDR3 sequences; 35% to 45% were seen once. Lactation, pregnancy, uncontrolled infections and other autoimmune diseases were all grounds for excluding patients. A diagnosis was made from clinical symptoms together with serum thyroxine, TRAb, thyroid ultrasound and orbital computed tomography. CDR1 is SEHNR, CDR2 FQNEAQ, per germline (reference sequence). Termini included, the CDR3 measures 20 amino acids. Broader study findings: Forecasting of ophthalmopathy progression by the model achieved approximately 70% sensitivity and 72% to 85% specificity. Among expanded thyroid clonotypes above 0.001 frequency, most also occurred in blood.

Remarks on this clonotype: Antigen unknown. The limits of the CDR3 on the DNA are not certain, so only TCRdb's listed CDR3 is given.

This chain uses TRBV7-9 with TRBJ2-7; the table names TRBD1, a call not compared with the DNA. The specimen was peripheral blood or thyroid tissue (not recorded which). The clonotype comes from an adult man with Graves' hyperthyroidism. The CDR3 spells CASSFYICSATRDRTYEQYF.